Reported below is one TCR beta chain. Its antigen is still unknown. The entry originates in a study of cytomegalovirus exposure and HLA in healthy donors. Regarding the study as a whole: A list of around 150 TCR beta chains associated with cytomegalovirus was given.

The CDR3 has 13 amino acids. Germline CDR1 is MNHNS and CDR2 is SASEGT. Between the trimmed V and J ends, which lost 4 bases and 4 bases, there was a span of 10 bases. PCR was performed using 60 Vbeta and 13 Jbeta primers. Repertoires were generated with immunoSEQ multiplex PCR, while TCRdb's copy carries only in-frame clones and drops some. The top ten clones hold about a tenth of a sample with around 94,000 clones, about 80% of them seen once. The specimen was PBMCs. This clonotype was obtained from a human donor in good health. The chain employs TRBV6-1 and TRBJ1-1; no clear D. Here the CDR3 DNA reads TGTGCCAGCAGTGCGGGGTCAACCACTGAAGCTTTCTTT. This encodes CASSAGSTTEAFF.